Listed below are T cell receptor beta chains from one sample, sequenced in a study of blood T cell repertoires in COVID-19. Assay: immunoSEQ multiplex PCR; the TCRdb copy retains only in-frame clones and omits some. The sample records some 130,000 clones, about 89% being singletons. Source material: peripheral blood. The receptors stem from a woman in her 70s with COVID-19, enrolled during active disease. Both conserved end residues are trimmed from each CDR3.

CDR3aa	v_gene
ASSHTDREDTQY	TRBV19
ASSFQDISLYGYT	TRBV5-1
ASRYEARSNSPLH	TRBV6-5
ASSSTGTSYGYT	TRBV28
ASSPGTSGDTQY	TRBV18
ASSFIRAGNEAF	TRBV28
SASGTGRDNSPLH	TRBV20-1
ASGDRGPYEQY	TRBV28
ASSSRQGQGYEQY	TRBV5-1
ASRSGVGTDTQY	TRBV9
ASSPTGYEQY	TRBV18
ASSSNRGQGIEKLF	TRBV28
ASSSGTGPYNEQF	TRBV5-1
ATSDSRVTGPNQPQH	TRBV24-1
ASSLTGNQPQH	TRBV5-6
ASTGGGRAEAF	TRBV28
ASSRIDRPNTGELF	TRBV7-9
ASSVRDRGSPLH	TRBV9
ASSFITGDLYSNQPQH	TRBV7-9
ASSPTDNYEQY	TRBV7-6
ASSSDRVRTEAF	TRBV7-2
ASSPGTSFDTQY	TRBV7-3
ASTSLQGARTEAF	TRBV19
ASSYLNGNQPQH	TRBV6-2/TRBV6-3
ASKIRDSAYEQY	TRBV6-5
ASSLAGGQQYNEQF	TRBV5-1
ASRQDRATNSPLH	TRBV6-5
ASSVGSGDNEQF	TRBV18
ASSAGESGYT	TRBV2
ASSPLDRDTEAF	TRBV18
ASSPPDRGYYGYT	TRBV28
ASKGQIGQPQH	TRBV2
ASSITQEFSYEQY	TRBV5-1
ASSQDAGNQPQH	TRBV3-1/TRBV3-2
ASSPRGAKGNQPQH	TRBV3-1/TRBV3-2